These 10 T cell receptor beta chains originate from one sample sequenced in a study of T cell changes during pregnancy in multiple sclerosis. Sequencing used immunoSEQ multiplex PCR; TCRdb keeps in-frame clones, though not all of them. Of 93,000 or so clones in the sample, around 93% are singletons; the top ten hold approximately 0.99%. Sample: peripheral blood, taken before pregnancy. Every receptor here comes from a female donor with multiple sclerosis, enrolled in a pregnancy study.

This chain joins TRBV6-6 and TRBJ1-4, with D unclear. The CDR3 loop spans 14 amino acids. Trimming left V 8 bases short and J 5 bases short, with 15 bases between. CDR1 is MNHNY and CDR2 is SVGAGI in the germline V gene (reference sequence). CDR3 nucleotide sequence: TGTGCCAGCGCGTGGCGGGTCCCAAATGAAAAACTGTTTTTT. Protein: CASAWRVPNEKLFF.

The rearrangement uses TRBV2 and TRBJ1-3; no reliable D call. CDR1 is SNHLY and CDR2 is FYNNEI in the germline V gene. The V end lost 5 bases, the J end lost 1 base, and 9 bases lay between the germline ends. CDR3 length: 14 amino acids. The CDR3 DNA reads TGTGCCAGCAGTTATGCGGTTTCTGGAAACACCATATATTTT. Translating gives CASSYAVSGNTIYF.

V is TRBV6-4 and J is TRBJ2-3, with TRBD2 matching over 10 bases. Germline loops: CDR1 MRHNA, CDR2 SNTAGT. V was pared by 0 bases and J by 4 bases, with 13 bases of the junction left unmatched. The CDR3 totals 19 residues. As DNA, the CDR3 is TGTGCCAGCAGTGACTCGAGCGGCAGCGGGGGGGCCGGCGCAGATACGCAGTATTTT. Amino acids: CASSDSSGSGGAGADTQYF.

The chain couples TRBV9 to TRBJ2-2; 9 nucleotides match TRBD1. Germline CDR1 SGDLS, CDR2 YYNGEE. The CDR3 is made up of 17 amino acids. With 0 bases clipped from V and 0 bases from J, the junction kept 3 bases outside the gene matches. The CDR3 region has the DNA TGTGCCAGCAGCGTAGGGAGGGACAGGGCGAACACCGGGGAGCTGTTTTTT. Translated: CASSVGRDRANTGELFF. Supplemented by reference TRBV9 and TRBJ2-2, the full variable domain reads DSGVTQTPKHLITATGQRVTLRCSPRSGDLSVYWYQQSLDQGLQFLIQYYNGEERAKGNILERFSAQQFPDLHSELNLSSLELGDSALYFCASSVGRDRANTGELFFGEGSRLTVL.

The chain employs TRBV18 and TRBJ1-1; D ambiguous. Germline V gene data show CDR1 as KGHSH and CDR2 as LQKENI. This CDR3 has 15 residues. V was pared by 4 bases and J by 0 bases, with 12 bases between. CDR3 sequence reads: CASSLGGPMNTEAFF. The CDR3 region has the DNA TGTGCCAGCTCACTCGGCGGGCCGATGAACACTGAAGCTTTCTTT.

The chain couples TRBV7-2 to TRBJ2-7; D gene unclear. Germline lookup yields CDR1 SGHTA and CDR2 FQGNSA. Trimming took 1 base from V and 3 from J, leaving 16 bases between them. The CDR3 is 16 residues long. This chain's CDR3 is CASSLVGSSSLYEQYF. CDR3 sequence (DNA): TGTGCCAGCAGCTTAGTCGGGTCATCCTCTCTCTACGAGCAGTACTTC.

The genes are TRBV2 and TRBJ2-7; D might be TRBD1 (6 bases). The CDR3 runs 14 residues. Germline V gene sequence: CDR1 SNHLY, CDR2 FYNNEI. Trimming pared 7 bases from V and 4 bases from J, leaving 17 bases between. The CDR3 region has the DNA TGTGCCAGCAACCCGACAGGAATAGGTTACGAGCAGTACTTC. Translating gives CASNPTGIGYEQYF.

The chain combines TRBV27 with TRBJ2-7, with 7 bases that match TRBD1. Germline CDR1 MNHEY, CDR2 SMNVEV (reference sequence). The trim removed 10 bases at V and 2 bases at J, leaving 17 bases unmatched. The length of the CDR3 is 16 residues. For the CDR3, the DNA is TGTGCCACCATAACCGCCCTTAGGGGGCCTGCCTACGAGCAGTACTTC. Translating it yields CATITALRGPAYEQYF.

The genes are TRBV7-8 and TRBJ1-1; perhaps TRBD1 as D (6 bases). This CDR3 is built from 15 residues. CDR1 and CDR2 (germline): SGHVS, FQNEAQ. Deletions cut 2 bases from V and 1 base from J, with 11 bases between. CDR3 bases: TGTGCCAGCAGCTTACAGTCCAGGGGGAACACTGAAGCTTTCTTT. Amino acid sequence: CASSLQSRGNTEAFF. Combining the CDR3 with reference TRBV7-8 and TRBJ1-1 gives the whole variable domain GAGVSQSPRYKVAKRGQDVALRCDPISGHVSLFWYQQALGQGPEFLTYFQNEAQLDKSGLPSDRFFAERPEGSVSTLKIQRTQQEDSAVYLCASSLQSRGNTEAFFGQGTRLTVV.

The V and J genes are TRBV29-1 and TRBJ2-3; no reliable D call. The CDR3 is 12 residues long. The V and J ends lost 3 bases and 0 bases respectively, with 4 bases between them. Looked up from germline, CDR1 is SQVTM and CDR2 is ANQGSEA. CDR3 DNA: TGCAGCGTTGAGACTAGCACAGATACGCAGTATTTT. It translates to CSVETSTDTQYF.